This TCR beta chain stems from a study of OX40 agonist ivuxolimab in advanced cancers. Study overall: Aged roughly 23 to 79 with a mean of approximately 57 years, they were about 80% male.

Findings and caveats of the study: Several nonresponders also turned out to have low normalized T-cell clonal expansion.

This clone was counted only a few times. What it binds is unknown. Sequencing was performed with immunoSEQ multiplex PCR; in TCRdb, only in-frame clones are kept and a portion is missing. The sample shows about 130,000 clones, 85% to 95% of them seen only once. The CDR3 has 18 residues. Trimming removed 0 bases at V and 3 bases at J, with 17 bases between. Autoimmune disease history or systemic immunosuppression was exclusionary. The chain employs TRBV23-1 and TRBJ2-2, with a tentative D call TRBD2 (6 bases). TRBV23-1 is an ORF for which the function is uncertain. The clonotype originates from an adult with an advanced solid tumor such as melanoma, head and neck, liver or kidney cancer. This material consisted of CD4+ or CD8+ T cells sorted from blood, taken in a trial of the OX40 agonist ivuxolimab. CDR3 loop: CASSQSTGTRRDTGELFF. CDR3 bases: TGCGCCAGCAGTCAATCAACGGGGACTCGACGGGACACCGGGGAGCTGTTTTTT.